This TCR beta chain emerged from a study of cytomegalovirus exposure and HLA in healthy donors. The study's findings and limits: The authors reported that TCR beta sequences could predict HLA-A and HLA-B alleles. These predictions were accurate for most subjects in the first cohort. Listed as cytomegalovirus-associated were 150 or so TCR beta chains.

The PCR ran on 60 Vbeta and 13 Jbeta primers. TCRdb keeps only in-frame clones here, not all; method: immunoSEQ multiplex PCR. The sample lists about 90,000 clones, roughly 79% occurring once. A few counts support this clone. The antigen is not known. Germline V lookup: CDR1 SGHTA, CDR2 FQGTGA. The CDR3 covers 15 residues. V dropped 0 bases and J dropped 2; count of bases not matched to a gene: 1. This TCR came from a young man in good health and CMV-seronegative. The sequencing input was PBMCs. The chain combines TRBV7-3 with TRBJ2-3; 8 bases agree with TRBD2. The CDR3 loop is CASSLTSGNTDTQYF. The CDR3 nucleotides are TGTGCCAGCAGCTTAACTAGCGGGAACACAGATACGCAGTATTTT.